The next 13 T cell receptor beta chains were all read from a single sample in a study of T cell responses to AZD1222 COVID-19 vaccine. TCRdb keeps only in-frame clones here, not all; method: immunoSEQ multiplex PCR. The sample includes 150,000 to 180,000 clones, around nine tenths of them seen just once. The sequences come from peripheral blood, collected on day 0 of AZD1222 vaccination. These receptors were taken from an adult in good health.

This rearrangement joins TRBV6-4 to TRBJ2-5; 7 bases fit TRBD1. J was trimmed by 7 bases and V by 6 bases; bases with no gene match: 11. The CDR3 sequence is 14 residues long. Germline loops: CDR1 MRHNA, CDR2 SNTAGT. The CDR3 DNA is TGTGCCAGCAGAGTCCGGGACAGTTTAGCGACCCAGTACTTC. This gives the protein CASRVRDSLATQYF.

V usage is TRBV7-9 and J usage is TRBJ1-2, with a tentative D call TRBD1 (5 bases). CDR3 length: 12 residues. In germline, CDR1 is SEHNR, CDR2 FQNEAQ (reference sequence). With 5 bases removed from V and 4 bases from J, the gap between germline ends came to 8 bases. CDR3 bases: TGTGCCAGCAGCCAGGGAGTCTATGGCTACACCTTC. Its protein product is CASSQGVYGYTF.

V usage is TRBV5-1 and J usage is TRBJ2-1; TRBD2 matches at 8 bases. V dropped 5 bases and J dropped 0; count of bases not matched to a gene: 4. The CDR3 extends over 15 amino acids. CDR1 SGHRS and CDR2 YFSETQ come from the germline V gene. CDR3 DNA: TGCGCCAGCAGAGATGGGACTAGCTCCTACAATGAGCAGTTCTTC. Translated: CASRDGTSSYNEQFF. Complete variable domain (other parts from reference TRBV5-1 and TRBJ2-1): KAGVTQTPRYLIKTRGQQVTLSCSPISGHRSVSWYQQTPGQGLQFLFEYFSETQRNKGNFPGRFSGRQFSNSRSEMNVSTLELGDSALYLCASRDGTSSYNEQFFGPGTRLTVL.

The chain links TRBV9 to TRBJ2-2, with D perhaps being TRBD1 or TRBD2 (5 bases each). Germline-derived CDR1 and CDR2 are SGDLS and YYNGEE. The length of the CDR3 is 12 residues. Trimming left V 7 bases short and J 7 bases short, with 11 bases between. The CDR3 protein is CASSGAYGELFF. The CDR3 bases are TGTGCCAGCTCCGGGGCTTACGGGGAGCTGTTTTTT.

This clone showed up just once. The chain has TRBV5-6 and TRBJ1-1; D is possibly TRBD1 (5 bases). CDR3 length: 15 amino acids. V was trimmed by 2 bases and J by 0 bases, leaving 11 bases between them. CDR1 and CDR2 (germline): SGHDT, YYEEEE. The CDR3 DNA reads TGTGCCAGCAGCTTTGGACGACAGATGAACACTGAAGCTTTCTTT. Its translation is CASSFGRQMNTEAFF.

The chain joins TRBV7-3 to TRBJ1-1; D is undetermined. Germline V gene data show CDR1 as SGHTA and CDR2 as FQGTGA. V lost 8 bases and J 2 bases, leaving 9 bases between the germline ends. The CDR3 has 12 amino acids. CDR3 loop: CASGGRNTEAFF. CDR3 bases: TGTGCCAGCGGTGGACGAAACACTGAAGCTTTCTTT.

The rearrangement joins TRBV4-1 to TRBJ1-5, with a possible D match to TRBD1 (5 bases). This CDR3 spans 15 amino acids. Trimming removed 1 base from V and 4 bases from J, with 11 bases in between. Germline V gives CDR1 MGHRA, CDR2 YSYEKL. CDR3 region: CASSQVTGRNQPQHF. CDR3 nucleotide sequence: TGCGCCAGCAGCCAAGTAACAGGTCGGAATCAGCCCCAGCATTTT.

V usage is TRBV3-1 (or the pseudogene TRBV3-2) and J usage is TRBJ2-5, with 8 bases that match TRBD2. J lost 3 bases, V lost 2 bases, and 2 bases had no gene match. CDR1 and CDR2 (germline): LGHDT, YNNKEL (reference sequence). The CDR3 is 14 residues long. CDR3 sequence reads: CASSQSAGEETQYF. DNA of the CDR3: TGTGCCAGCAGCCAATCAGCGGGAGAAGAGACCCAGTACTTC.

V gene TRBV5-4 combines with J gene TRBJ2-1, with 9 nucleotides matching TRBD1. The CDR3 has 15 residues. V trimming: 3 bases; J trimming: 8 bases; junction bases outside the gene matches: 9. Germline V gene data show CDR1 as SGHNT and CDR2 as YYREEE (reference sequence). The CDR3 nucleotides read TGTGCCAGCAGCTCGCCCGGGACAGGGAGGGATGAGCAGTTCTTC. As protein: CASSSPGTGRDEQFF.

This sequence joins TRBV30 and TRBJ1-2; 9 bases line up with TRBD1. Germline trimming cut 8 bases from V and 6 bases from J; bases unmatched to any gene: 10. Germline V gene sequence: CDR1 GTSNPN, CDR2 SVGIG (reference sequence). This CDR3 region has 13 residues. The CDR3, as DNA: TGTGCCCCTCGACAGGGGGGATTGCATGGCTACACCTTC. Residues: CAPRQGGLHGYTF. Complete variable domain (other parts from reference TRBV30 and TRBJ1-2): SQTIHQWPATLVQPVGSPLSLECTVEGTSNPNLYWYRQAAGRGLQLLFYSVGIGQISSEVPQNLSASRPQDRQFILSSKKLLLSDSGFYLCAPRQGGLHGYTFGSGTRLTVV.

This clone was picked up one time. The rearrangement uses TRBV7-2 and TRBJ1-2, with 7 bases that match TRBD1. The V and J ends lost 4 bases and 6 bases, in that order; junction bases with no gene match: 8. This CDR3 has 14 residues. Germline V gene lookup returns CDR1 SGHTA and CDR2 FQGNSA. As DNA, the CDR3 is TGTGCCAGCAGCTCCCGGGCAGGGGGGGATGGCTACACCTTC. Encoded protein: CASSSRAGGDGYTF.

The V call is TRBV29-1, the J call TRBJ2-5; D not certain. The germline CDR1 and CDR2 sequences are SQVTM and ANQGSEA. Trimming removed 4 bases from V and 4 bases from J, with 7 bases in between. The CDR3 is made up of 11 amino acids. The CDR3 region has the DNA TGCAGCGTTGCCCCTGGAGAGACCCAGTACTTC. It codes for CSVAPGETQYF.

The chain uses TRBV18 and TRBJ2-3, with no clear D. This CDR3 contains 16 residues. The germline CDR1 and CDR2 sequences are KGHSH and LQKENI. V lost 1 base to trimming and J lost 2 bases, with 13 bases between them. CDR3 nucleotide sequence: TGTGCCAGCTCACCACAAAGCGCTACCGACACAGATACGCAGTATTTT. Translating gives CASSPQSATDTDTQYF.